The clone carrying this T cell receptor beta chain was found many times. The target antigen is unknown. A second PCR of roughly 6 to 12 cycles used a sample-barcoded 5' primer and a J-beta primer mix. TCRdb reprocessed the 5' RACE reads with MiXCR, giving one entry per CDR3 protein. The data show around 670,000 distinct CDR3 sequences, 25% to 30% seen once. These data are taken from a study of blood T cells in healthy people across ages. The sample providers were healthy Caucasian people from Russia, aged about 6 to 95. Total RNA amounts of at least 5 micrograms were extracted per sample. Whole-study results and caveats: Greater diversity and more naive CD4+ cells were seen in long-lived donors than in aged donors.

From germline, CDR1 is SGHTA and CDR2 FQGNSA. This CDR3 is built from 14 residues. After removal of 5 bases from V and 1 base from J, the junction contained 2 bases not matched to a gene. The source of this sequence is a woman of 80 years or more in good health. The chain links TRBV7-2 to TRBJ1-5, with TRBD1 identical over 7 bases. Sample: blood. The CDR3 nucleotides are TGTGCCAGCAGCCCAGGGGGGAGCAATCAGCCCCAGCATTTT. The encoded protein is CASSPGGSNQPQHF.